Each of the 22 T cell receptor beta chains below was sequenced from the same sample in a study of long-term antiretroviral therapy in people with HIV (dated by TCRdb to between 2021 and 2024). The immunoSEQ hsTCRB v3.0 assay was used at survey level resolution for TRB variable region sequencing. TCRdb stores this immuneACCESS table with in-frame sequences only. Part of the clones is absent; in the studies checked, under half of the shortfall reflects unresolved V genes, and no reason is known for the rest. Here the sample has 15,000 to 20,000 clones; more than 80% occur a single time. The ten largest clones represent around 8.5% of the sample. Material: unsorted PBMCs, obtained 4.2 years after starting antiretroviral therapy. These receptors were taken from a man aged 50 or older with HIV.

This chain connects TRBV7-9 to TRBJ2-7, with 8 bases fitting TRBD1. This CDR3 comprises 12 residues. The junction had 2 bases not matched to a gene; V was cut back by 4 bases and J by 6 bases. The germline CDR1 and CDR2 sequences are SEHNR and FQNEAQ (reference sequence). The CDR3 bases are TGTGCCAGCAGCTCGACAGGGGCCGAGCAGTACTTC. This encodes CASSSTGAEQYF.

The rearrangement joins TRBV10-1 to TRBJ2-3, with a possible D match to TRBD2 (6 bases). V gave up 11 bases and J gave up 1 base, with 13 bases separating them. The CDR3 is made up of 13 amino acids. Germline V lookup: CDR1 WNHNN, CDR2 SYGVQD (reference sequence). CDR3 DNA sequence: TGCGCCGGTGGGACTTCTGGCACAGATACGCAGTATTTT. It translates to CAGGTSGTDTQYF.

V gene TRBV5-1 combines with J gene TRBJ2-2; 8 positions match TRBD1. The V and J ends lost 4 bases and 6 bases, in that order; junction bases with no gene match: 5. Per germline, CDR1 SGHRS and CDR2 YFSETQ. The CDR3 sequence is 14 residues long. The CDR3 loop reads CASSEDRGPGELFF. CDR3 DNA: TGCGCCAGCAGCGAAGACAGGGGTCCCGGGGAGCTGTTTTTT.

This CDR3 is CASSTGTGEHGYTF. In DNA, the CDR3 is TGTGCCAGCAGTACCGGGACAGGGGAACATGGCTACACCTTC. V and J are TRBV2 and TRBJ1-2; 10 bases align to TRBD1. There are 14 residues in the CDR3. Per the germline V gene, CDR1 is SNHLY and CDR2 is FYNNEI. V trimming: 5 bases; J trimming: 6 bases; junction bases outside the gene matches: 6.

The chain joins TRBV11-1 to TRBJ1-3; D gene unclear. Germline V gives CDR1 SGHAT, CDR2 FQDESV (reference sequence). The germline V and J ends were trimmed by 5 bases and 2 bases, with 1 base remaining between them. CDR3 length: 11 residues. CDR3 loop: CASSTGNTIYF. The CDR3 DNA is TGTGCCAGCAGCACTGGAAACACCATATATTTT. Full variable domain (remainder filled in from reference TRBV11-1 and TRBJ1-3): EAEVAQSPRYKITEKSQAVAFWCDPISGHATLYWYRQILGQGPELLVQFQDESVVDDSQLPKDRFSAERLKGVDSTLKIQPAELGDSAMYLCASSTGNTIYFGEGSWLTVV.

CDR3 bases: TGTGCCTGGAGTAGGGGGAACGACAATGAGCAGTTCTTC. Translation: CAWSRGNDNEQFF. The rearrangement uses TRBV30 and TRBJ2-1, with D possibly TRBD1 on 6 matching bases. The CDR3 runs 13 residues. The germline V and J ends were trimmed by 2 bases and 5 bases, with 10 bases remaining between them. Germline V gene data show CDR1 as GTSNPN and CDR2 as SVGIG (reference sequence). Full variable domain (rest looked up from reference TRBV30 and TRBJ2-1): SQTIHQWPATLVQPVGSPLSLECTVEGTSNPNLYWYRQAAGRGLQLLFYSVGIGQISSEVPQNLSASRPQDRQFILSSKKLLLSDSGFYLCAWSRGNDNEQFFGPGTRLTVL.

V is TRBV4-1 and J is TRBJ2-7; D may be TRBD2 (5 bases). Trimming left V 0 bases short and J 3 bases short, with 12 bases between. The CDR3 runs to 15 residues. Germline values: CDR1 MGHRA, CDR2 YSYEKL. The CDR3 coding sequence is TGCGCCAGCAGCCAAGATCTCGGGATGGACTACGAGCAGTACTTC. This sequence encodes CASSQDLGMDYEQYF.

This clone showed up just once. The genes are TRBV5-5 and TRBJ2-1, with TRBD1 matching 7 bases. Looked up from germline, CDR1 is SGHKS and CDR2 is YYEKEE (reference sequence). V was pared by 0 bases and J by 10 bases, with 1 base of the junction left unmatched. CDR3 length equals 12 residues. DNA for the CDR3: TGTGCCAGCAGCTTGGCCAGGGGGGAGCAGTTCTTC. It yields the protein CASSLARGEQFF.

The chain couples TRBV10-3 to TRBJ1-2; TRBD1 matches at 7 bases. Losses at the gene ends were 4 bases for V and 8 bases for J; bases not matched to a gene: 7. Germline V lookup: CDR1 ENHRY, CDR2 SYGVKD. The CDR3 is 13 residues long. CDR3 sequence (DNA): TGTGCCATCAGTGGAGGGGCAGGGGGAGGCTACACCTTC. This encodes CAISGGAGGGYTF.

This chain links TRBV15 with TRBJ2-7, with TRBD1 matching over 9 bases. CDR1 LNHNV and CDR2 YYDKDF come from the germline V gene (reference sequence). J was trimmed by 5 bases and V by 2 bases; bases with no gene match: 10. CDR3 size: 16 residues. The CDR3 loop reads CATSRSPGTGSDEQYF. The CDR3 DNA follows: TGTGCCACCAGCAGATCCCCTGGGACAGGGAGTGACGAGCAGTACTTC.

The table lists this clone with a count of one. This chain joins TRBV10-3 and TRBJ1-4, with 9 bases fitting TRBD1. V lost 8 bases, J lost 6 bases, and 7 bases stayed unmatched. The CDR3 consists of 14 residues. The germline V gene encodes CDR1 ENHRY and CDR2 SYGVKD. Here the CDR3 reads CAIAQGQGHEKLFF. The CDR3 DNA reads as TGTGCCATCGCCCAGGGACAGGGTCATGAAAAACTGTTTTTT.

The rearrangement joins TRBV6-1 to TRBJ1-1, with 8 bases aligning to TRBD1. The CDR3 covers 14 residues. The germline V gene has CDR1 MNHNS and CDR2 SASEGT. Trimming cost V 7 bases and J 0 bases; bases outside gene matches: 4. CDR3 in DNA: TGTGCCAGCACTTACAGGGGGATGAACACTGAAGCTTTCTTT. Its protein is CASTYRGMNTEAFF.

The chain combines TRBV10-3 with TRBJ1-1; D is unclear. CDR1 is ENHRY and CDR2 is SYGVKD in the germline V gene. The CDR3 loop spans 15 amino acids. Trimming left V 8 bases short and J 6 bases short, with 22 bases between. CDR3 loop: CAIGDPEFYGAEAFF. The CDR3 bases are TGTGCCATCGGGGATCCTGAATTCTATGGGGCTGAAGCTTTCTTT.

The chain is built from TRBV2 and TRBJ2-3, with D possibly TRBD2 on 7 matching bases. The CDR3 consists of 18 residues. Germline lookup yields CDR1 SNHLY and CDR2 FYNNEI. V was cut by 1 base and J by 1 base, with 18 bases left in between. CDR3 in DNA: TGTGCCAGCAGTGAAGAGCTACTAGGGGGAGGGGGCACAGATACGCAGTATTTT. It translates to CASSEELLGGGGTDTQYF.

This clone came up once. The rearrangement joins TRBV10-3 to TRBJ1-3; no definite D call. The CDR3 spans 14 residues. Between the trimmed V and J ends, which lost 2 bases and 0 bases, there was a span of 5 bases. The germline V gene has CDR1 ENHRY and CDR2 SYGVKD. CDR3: CAISEAGSGNTIYF. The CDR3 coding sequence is TGTGCCATCAGTGAGGCGGGCTCTGGAAACACCATATATTTT.

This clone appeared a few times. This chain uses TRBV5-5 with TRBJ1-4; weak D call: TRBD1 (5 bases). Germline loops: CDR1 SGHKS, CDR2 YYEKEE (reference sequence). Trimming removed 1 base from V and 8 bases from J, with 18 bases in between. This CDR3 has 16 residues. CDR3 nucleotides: TGTGCCAGCAGCTTGTCTTCTCCAGGGTTGAGAGAAAAACTGTTTTTT. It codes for CASSLSSPGLREKLFF.

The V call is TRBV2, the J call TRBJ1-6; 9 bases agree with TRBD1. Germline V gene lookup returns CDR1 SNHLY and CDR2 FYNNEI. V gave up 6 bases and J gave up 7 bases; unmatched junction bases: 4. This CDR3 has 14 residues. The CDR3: CASRGQGENSPLHF. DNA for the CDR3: TGTGCCAGCAGGGGACAGGGCGAGAATTCACCCCTCCACTTT.

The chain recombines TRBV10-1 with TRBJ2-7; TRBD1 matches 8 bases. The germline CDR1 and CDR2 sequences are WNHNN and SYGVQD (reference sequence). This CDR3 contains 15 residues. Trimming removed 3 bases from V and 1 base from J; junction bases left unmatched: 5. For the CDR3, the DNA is TGCGCCAGCAGTGATTTCAGACAGGGGTCCTACGAGCAGTACTTC. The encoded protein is CASSDFRQGSYEQYF.

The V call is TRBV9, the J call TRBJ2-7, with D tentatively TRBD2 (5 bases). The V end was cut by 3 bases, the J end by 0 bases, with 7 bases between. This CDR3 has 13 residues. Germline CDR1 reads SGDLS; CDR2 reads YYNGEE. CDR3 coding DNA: TGTGCCAGCAGCGGGACTGCCTCCTACGAGCAGTACTTC. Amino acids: CASSGTASYEQYF.

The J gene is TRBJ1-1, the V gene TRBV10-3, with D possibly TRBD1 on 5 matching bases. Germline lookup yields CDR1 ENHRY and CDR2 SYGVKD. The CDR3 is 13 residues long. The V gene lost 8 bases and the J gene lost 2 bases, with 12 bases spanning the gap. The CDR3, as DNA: TGTGCCATCGGGCAGGGCGCTAACACTGAAGCTTTCTTT. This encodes CAIGQGANTEAFF.

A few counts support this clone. The CDR3 DNA reads TGTGCCAGCAGCTTGACAAAACAGGGAGGCAATCAGCCCCAGCATTTT. This gives the protein CASSLTKQGGNQPQHF. The chain joins TRBV5-6 to TRBJ1-5; D possibly corresponds to TRBD1 (6 bases). Germline CDR1 SGHDT, CDR2 YYEEEE. The CDR3 is 16 residues long. Trimming left V 1 base short and J 2 bases short, with 13 bases between.

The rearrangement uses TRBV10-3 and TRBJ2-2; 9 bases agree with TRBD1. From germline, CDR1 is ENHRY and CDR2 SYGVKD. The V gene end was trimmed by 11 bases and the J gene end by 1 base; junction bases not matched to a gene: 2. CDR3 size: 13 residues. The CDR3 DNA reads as TGTGCCGCGGACAGGGGGAACACCGGGGAGCTGTTTTTT. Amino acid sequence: CAADRGNTGELFF.